The T cell receptor (beta chain) described here comes from a study of blood T cell repertoires in COVID-19. Study context: COVID-19 samples, acute and convalescent, were from the United States, Italy and Spain. Sources were T cells, B-cell-depleted T cells, or PBMCs; the material itself was cDNA or gDNA.

Those enrolled in Seattle joined during active infection and were followed longitudinally afterward. Per the study methods: Cell counts per sample came from amplifying reference gene primers. Data came from immunoSEQ multiplex PCR; TCRdb stores just in-frame clones and leaves some out. V and J calls and clone size are given by that table; D and trimming were obtained from the DNA. This sample has 200,000 to 250,000 clones, with more than 80% found just once. CDR1 is MRHNA and CDR2 is SNTAGT in the germline V gene. V lost 5 bases and J 5 bases, leaving 12 bases between the germline ends. The CDR3 is 14 amino acids.

Input material: peripheral blood. The chain recombines TRBV6-4 with TRBJ2-2, with D unclear. This clonotype was obtained from a woman of 80 years or more with COVID-19, enrolled during active disease. The CDR3 sequence: CASSPILGTGELFF. CDR3 DNA sequence: TGTGCCAGCAGTCCAATTCTAGGAACCGGGGAGCTGTTTTTT.